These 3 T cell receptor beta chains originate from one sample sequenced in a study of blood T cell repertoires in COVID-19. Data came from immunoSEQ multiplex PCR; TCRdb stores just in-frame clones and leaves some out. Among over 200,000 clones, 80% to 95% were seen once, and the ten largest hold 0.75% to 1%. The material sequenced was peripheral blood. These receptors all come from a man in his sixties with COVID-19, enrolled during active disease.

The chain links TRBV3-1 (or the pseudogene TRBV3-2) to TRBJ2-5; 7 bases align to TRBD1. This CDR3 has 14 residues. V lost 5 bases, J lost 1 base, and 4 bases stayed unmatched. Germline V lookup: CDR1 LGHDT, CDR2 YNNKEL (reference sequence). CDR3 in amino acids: CASSYRTGQETQYF. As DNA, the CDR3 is TGTGCCAGCAGCTACCGGACAGGCCAAGAGACCCAGTACTTC.

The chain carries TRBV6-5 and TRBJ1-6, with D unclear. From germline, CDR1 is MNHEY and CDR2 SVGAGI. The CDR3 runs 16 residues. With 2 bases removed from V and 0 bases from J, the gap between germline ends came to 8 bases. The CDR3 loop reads CASSYMSSSYNSPLHF. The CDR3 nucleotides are TGTGCCAGCAGTTACATGTCTAGCTCCTATAATTCACCCCTCCACTTT.

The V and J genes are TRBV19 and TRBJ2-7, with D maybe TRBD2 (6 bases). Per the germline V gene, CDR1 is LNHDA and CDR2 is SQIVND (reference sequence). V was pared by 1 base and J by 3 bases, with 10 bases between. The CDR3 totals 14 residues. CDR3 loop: CASSIGGADYEQYF. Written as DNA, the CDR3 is TGTGCCAGTAGTATAGGCGGGGCAGACTACGAGCAGTACTTC.